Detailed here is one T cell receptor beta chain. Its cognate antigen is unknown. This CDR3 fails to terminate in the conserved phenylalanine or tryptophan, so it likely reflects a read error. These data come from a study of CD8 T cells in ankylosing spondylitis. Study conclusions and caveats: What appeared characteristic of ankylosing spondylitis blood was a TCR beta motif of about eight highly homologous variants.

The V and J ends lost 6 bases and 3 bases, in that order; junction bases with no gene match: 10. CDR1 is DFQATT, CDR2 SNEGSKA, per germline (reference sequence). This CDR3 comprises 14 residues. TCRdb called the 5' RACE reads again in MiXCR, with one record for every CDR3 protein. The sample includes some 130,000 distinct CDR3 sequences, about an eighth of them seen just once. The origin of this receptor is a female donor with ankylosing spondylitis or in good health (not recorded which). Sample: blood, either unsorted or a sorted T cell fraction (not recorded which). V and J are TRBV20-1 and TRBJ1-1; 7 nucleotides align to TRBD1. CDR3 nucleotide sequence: TGCAGTGCGAGGGTGACAGGGATTCACACTGAAGCTTTCCTT. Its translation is CSARVTGIHTEAFL.